A single sample is the source of the 27 T cell receptor beta chains below, sequenced in a study of cytomegalovirus exposure and HLA in healthy donors. With 60 Vbeta and 13 Jbeta primers, the PCR was carried out. Measured with immunoSEQ multiplex PCR; TCRdb has only the in-frame clones, and not every one. The data hold about 190,000 clones, with around 79% observed a single time. The specimen sequenced was PBMCs. Receptor source: a woman between 18 and 29 years old in good health and CMV-seronegative.

The gene calls are TRBV11-2 and TRBJ1-5; TRBD1 agrees at 11 bases. The junction had 5 bases not matched to a gene; V was cut back by 1 base and J by 6 bases. The V gene's germline CDR1 is SGHAT and CDR2 FQNNGV. This CDR3 has 16 residues. The CDR3 DNA is TGTGCCAGCAGCTTAGGGAGGGGACAGGGGGTTCAGCCCCAGCATTTT. Translated: CASSLGRGQGVQPQHF.

The V and J genes are TRBV29-1 and TRBJ2-2, with 7 positions matching TRBD2. This CDR3 comprises 15 residues. V was clipped by 0 bases and J by 7 bases; unmatched bases: 8. The germline V gene has CDR1 SQVTM and CDR2 ANQGSEA. The DNA of the CDR3 is TGCAGCGTTGAAGATCGGCGGGGGAGTATCGGGGAGCTGTTTTTT. This codes for CSVEDRRGSIGELFF.

The V and J genes are TRBV18 and TRBJ2-3; D is undetermined. Germline CDR1 reads KGHSH; CDR2 reads LQKENI. The CDR3 is 16 amino acids. V was shortened by 2 bases and J by 0 bases, with 12 bases between the two germline ends. DNA of the CDR3: TGTGCCAGCTCACCAGGTGGCCTCCCTAGCACAGATACGCAGTATTTT. This translates into CASSPGGLPSTDTQYF. Combining the CDR3 with reference TRBV18 and TRBJ2-3 gives the whole variable domain NAGVMQNPRHLVRRRGQEARLRCSPMKGHSHVYWYRQLPEEGLKFMVYLQKENIIDESGMPKERFSAEFPKEGPSILRIQQVVRGDSAAYFCASSPGGLPSTDTQYFGPGTRLTVL.

This clone was seen more than once but under ten times. V is TRBV18 and J is TRBJ1-1, with TRBD1 matching 7 bases. Germline loops: CDR1 KGHSH, CDR2 LQKENI. After removal of 2 bases from V and 0 bases from J, the junction contained 3 bases not matched to a gene. There are 15 residues in the CDR3. The DNA of the CDR3 is TGTGCCAGCTCACCAAGGGACAGCTTGAACACTGAAGCTTTCTTT. Translation gives CASSPRDSLNTEAFF.

The chain links TRBV5-5 to TRBJ2-7, with TRBD2 identical over 7 bases. Losses at the gene ends were 4 bases for V and 9 bases for J; bases not matched to a gene: 10. CDR1 is SGHKS, CDR2 YYEKEE, per germline (reference sequence). This CDR3 is built from 13 residues. The CDR3 reads CASSTLATGGQYF. Here the CDR3 DNA reads TGTGCCAGCAGCACCCTGGCGACGGGAGGGCAGTACTTC. The full variable domain, rest sourced from reference TRBV5-5 and TRBJ2-7, is DAGVTQSPTHLIKTRGQQVTLRCSPISGHKSVSWYQQVLGQGPQFIFQYYEKEERGRGNFPDRFSARQFPNYSSELNVNALLLGDSALYLCASSTLATGGQYFGPGTRLTVT.

The chain has TRBV9 and TRBJ1-4; tentative D call: TRBD1 (6 bases). The CDR3 is 14 amino acids. V was clipped by 3 bases and J by 8 bases, with 14 bases between them. Looked up from germline, CDR1 is SGDLS and CDR2 is YYNGEE. The CDR3 loop reads CASSALSGTEKLFF. CDR3 coding DNA: TGTGCCAGCAGCGCCCTTTCAGGGACAGAAAAACTGTTTTTT.

This clone has only one observation. This chain links TRBV25-1 with TRBJ1-1; TRBD1 agrees at 8 bases. Germline assignment: CDR1 MGHDK and CDR2 SYGVNS. CDR3 length: 12 residues. The J segment lost 8 bases and the V segment lost 5 bases, leaving 4 bases of the junction unmatched. The CDR3 here is CASSRTGMEAFF. DNA of the CDR3: TGTGCCAGCAGTCGGACAGGGATGGAAGCTTTCTTT.

This chain links TRBV7-9 with TRBJ2-3, with 7 positions matching TRBD2. Germline CDR1 reads SEHNR; CDR2 reads FQNEAQ (reference sequence). The J segment lost 1 base and the V segment lost 5 bases, leaving 0 bases of the junction unmatched. The CDR3 loop spans 13 amino acids. This chain's CDR3 is CASSRGGTDTQYF. The CDR3 DNA reads TGTGCCAGCAGCCGGGGGGGCACAGATACGCAGTATTTT. Drawing the rest from reference TRBV7-9 and TRBJ2-3, the complete variable domain is DTGVSQNPRHKITKRGQNVTFRCDPISEHNRLYWYRQTLGQGPEFLTYFQNEAQLEKSRLLSDRFSAERPKGSFSTLEIQRTEQGDSAMYLCASSRGGTDTQYFGPGTRLTVL.

This clone was detected only a few times. The chain recombines TRBV11-1 with TRBJ2-2; 9 nucleotides match TRBD2. The J segment lost 6 bases and the V segment lost 4 bases, leaving 6 bases of the junction unmatched. The CDR3 totals 15 residues. The germline gives CDR1 SGHAT, CDR2 FQDESV (reference sequence). The CDR3 nucleotides are TGTGCCAGCAGCTCAAGACTAGCGGTGGCCGGGGAGCTGTTTTTT. Its translation: CASSSRLAVAGELFF. The full variable domain, its missing parts supplied by reference TRBV11-1 and TRBJ2-2, is EAEVAQSPRYKITEKSQAVAFWCDPISGHATLYWYRQILGQGPELLVQFQDESVVDDSQLPKDRFSAERLKGVDSTLKIQPAELGDSAMYLCASSSRLAVAGELFFGEGSRLTVL.

The table lists this clone with a count of one. The CDR3 nucleotides are TGTGCCAGCAGCTTAACGGCTAGCGGGAGAACCAGCTCCTACGAGCAGTACTTC. Its protein is CASSLTASGRTSSYEQYF. The chain has TRBV7-3 and TRBJ2-7; TRBD2 matches at 10 bases. The V segment lost 0 bases and the J segment 0 bases; nucleotides outside the gene matches: 8. CDR3 length: 18 amino acids. Germline V gene lookup returns CDR1 SGHTA and CDR2 FQGTGA.

This clone was detected once. This sequence joins TRBV5-4 and TRBJ1-6, with a weak D call TRBD1 (5 bases). The CDR3 runs 17 residues. Trimming took off 6 bases at V and 6 bases at J, with 22 bases between the two ends. Germline CDR1 SGHNT, CDR2 YYREEE (reference sequence). The CDR3: CASNSKFGTLINSPLHF. The CDR3 nucleotides are TGTGCCAGCAACTCAAAATTCGGGACTCTTATTAATTCACCCCTCCACTTT.

The gene calls are TRBV7-2 and TRBJ1-4, with D unresolved. From germline, CDR1 is SGHTA and CDR2 FQGNSA. This CDR3 has 16 residues. Trimming shortened V by 2 bases and J by 0 bases, and 10 bases separated the two germline ends. The CDR3 protein is CASSLLLGATNEKLFF. In nucleotides, the CDR3 is TGTGCCAGCAGCTTATTACTTGGTGCAACTAATGAAAAACTGTTTTTT.

The chain uses TRBV4-1 and TRBJ1-1; tentatively, D is TRBD1 (6 bases). CDR1 is MGHRA, CDR2 YSYEKL, per germline. The CDR3 runs to 13 residues. Trimming stripped 0 bases from V and 12 bases from J, with 14 bases between. The CDR3 coding sequence is TGCGCCAGCAGCCAAGAGGGCGGGGGCGAAACTTTCTTT. Protein: CASSQEGGGETFF.

The rearrangement uses TRBV6-1 and TRBJ2-7; 8 nucleotides line up with TRBD1. V trimming: 2 bases; J trimming: 4 bases; junction bases outside the gene matches: 16. This CDR3 has 18 amino acids. Germline V gene lookup returns CDR1 MNHNS and CDR2 SASEGT. CDR3 sequence reads: CASSELGTSRQGKYEQYF. The CDR3 DNA reads TGTGCCAGCAGTGAATTGGGGACGTCGAGACAGGGGAAATACGAGCAGTACTTC.

The chain joins TRBV6-6 to TRBJ1-6, with TRBD1 matching over 12 bases. V lost 4 bases and J lost 9; bases outside the gene matches: 4. Germline V gene sequence: CDR1 MNHNY, CDR2 SVGAGI (reference sequence). The CDR3 consists of 15 residues. The CDR3: CASSSGTGGFSPLHF. The CDR3 DNA follows: TGTGCCAGCAGTTCGGGGACAGGGGGCTTTTCACCCCTCCACTTT.

The gene calls are TRBV6-5 and TRBJ1-1; D is undetermined. Between the trimmed V and J ends, which lost 0 bases and 1 base, there was a span of 9 bases. The V gene's germline CDR1 is MNHEY and CDR2 SVGAGI. The CDR3 length is 15 residues. The CDR3 sequence: CASSYSYTANTEAFF. The CDR3 nucleotides read TGTGCCAGCAGTTACTCCTACACAGCGAACACTGAAGCTTTCTTT.

This clone was seen a few times. The gene calls are TRBV4-1 and TRBJ2-7; tentative D call: TRBD1 (5 bases). Trimming left V 4 bases short and J 3 bases short, with 16 bases between. The germline CDR1 and CDR2 sequences are MGHRA and YSYEKL. This CDR3 is 15 amino acids long. The CDR3 DNA follows: TGCGCCAGCAGCCCAAGTGAAGGGGCCGACTACGAGCAGTACTTC. Residues: CASSPSEGADYEQYF.

For the CDR3, the DNA is TGTGCCAGCAGCGTTCAAACTGGTGGAAACACCATATATTTT. Translation: CASSVQTGGNTIYF. The chain carries TRBV9 and TRBJ1-3; no clear D gene. The CDR3 contains 14 residues. Germline V CDR1 and CDR2: SGDLS, YYNGEE. V was cut by 2 bases and J by 3 bases, with 9 bases left in between.

This chain connects TRBV19 to TRBJ2-5; D call uncertain. The CDR3 has 14 amino acids. The germline gives CDR1 LNHDA, CDR2 SQIVND (reference sequence). Trimming took off 3 bases at V and 2 bases at J, with 10 bases between the two ends. This CDR3 reads CASSIGTTQETQYF. The CDR3 DNA reads as TGTGCCAGTAGTATCGGTACTACTCAAGAGACCCAGTACTTC.

The chain links TRBV19 to TRBJ2-1; D is possibly TRBD2 (6 bases). This CDR3 has 14 residues. Trimming stripped 3 bases from V and 3 bases from J, with 9 bases between. The V gene's germline CDR1 is LNHDA and CDR2 SQIVND (reference sequence). In DNA, the CDR3 is TGTGCCAGTAGTATGTGGGAGGACTACAATGAGCAGTTCTTC. This encodes CASSMWEDYNEQFF.

The chain couples TRBV6-4 to TRBJ2-3; 7 nucleotides match TRBD2. Trimming at V came to 4 bases and at J to 3 bases, leaving 10 bases not matched to a gene. This CDR3 comprises 16 residues. Germline CDR1 and CDR2: MRHNA and SNTAGT. The CDR3, as DNA: TGTGCCAGCAGTGCCGCCGCTCGCGGGGGTACAGATACGCAGTATTTT. Residues: CASSAAARGGTDTQYF.

The gene calls are TRBV15 and TRBJ2-1; TRBD2 aligns across 14 bases. After removal of 3 bases from V and 9 bases from J, the junction contained 10 bases not matched to a gene. This CDR3 is 17 amino acids long. Germline V gene sequence: CDR1 LNHNV, CDR2 YYDKDF (reference sequence). The CDR3 sequence: CATSRTPGLAGGREQFF. CDR3 DNA: TGTGCCACCAGCAGGACTCCCGGACTAGCGGGAGGTCGTGAGCAGTTCTTC.

The CDR3 DNA is TGTGCCAGCGGGATAACAGGGGGCAACACTGAAGCTTTCTTT. It codes for CASGITGGNTEAFF. The chain combines TRBV6-6 with TRBJ1-1, with TRBD1 matching over 9 bases. The CDR3 has 14 amino acids. V was pared by 8 bases and J by 2 bases, with 6 bases of the junction left unmatched. Looked up from germline, CDR1 is MNHNY and CDR2 is SVGAGI (reference sequence).

This sequence joins TRBV19 and TRBJ2-6; 7 nucleotides agree with TRBD1. J gave up 1 base and V 5 bases, and 8 bases lay outside the gene matches. The germline gives CDR1 LNHDA, CDR2 SQIVND (reference sequence). The CDR3 spans 17 residues. CDR3 bases: TGTGCCAGTAGTGGTTATCGCAGGGGGTCTGGGGCCAACGTCCTGACTTTC. Protein sequence: CASSGYRRGSGANVLTF.

The chain combines TRBV4-1 with TRBJ1-1; D is unclear. The V and J ends lost 1 base and 1 base respectively, with 10 bases between them. This CDR3 is 15 amino acids long. Germline V lookup: CDR1 MGHRA, CDR2 YSYEKL. The CDR3 DNA reads as TGCGCCAGCAGCCAAGTCGCCCAACAGAACACTGAAGCTTTCTTT. Its translation is CASSQVAQQNTEAFF.

The gene calls are TRBV2 and TRBJ1-4; TRBD1 matches at 8 bases. V was pared by 2 bases and J by 4 bases, with 3 bases of the junction left unmatched. Germline CDR1 is SNHLY and CDR2 is FYNNEI. The CDR3 spans 15 residues. The CDR3 DNA is TGTGCCAGCAGTGAATGGGGACAGGATAATGAAAAACTGTTTTTT. Its translation: CASSEWGQDNEKLFF.

This chain links TRBV6-4 with TRBJ1-1; TRBD1 matches at 10 bases. The ends lost 3 bases at V and 4 bases at J; junction bases unmatched: 5. CDR3 length: 15 residues. The germline gives CDR1 MRHNA, CDR2 SNTAGT. CDR3 loop: CASSEADRGVTEAFF. The CDR3 DNA follows: TGTGCCAGCAGTGAGGCGGACAGGGGGGTCACTGAAGCTTTCTTT.